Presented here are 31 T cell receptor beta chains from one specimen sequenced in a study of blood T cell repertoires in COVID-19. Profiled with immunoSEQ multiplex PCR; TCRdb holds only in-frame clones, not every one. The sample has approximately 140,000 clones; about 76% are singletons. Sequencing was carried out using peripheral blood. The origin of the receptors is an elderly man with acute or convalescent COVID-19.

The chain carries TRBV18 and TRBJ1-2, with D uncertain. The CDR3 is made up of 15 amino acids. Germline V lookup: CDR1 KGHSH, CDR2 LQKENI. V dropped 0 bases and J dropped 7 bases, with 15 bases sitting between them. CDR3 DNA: TGTGCCAGCTCACCACCGGACGGTAGTAGCGGTGGCTACACCTTC. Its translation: CASSPPDGSSGGYTF.

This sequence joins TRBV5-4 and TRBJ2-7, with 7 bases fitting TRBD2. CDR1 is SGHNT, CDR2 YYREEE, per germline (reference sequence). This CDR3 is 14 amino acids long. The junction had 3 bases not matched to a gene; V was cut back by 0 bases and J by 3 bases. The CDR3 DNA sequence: TGTGCCAGCAGCTTGGTCTCGGGGGGCTACGAGCAGTACTTC. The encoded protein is CASSLVSGGYEQYF.

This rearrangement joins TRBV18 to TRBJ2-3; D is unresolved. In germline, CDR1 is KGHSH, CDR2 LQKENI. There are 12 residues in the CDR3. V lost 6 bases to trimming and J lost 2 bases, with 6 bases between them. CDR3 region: CASSSNTDTQYF. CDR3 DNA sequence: TGTGCCAGCTCGTCCAACACAGATACGCAGTATTTT. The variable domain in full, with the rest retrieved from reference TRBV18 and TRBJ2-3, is NAGVMQNPRHLVRRRGQEARLRCSPMKGHSHVYWYRQLPEEGLKFMVYLQKENIIDESGMPKERFSAEFPKEGPSILRIQQVVRGDSAAYFCASSSNTDTQYFGPGTRLTVL.

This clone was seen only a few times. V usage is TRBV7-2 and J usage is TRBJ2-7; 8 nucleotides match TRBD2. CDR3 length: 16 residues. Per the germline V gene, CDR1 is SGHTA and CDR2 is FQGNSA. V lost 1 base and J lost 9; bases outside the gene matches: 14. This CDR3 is CASSLVGSGGGRPQYF. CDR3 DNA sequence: TGTGCCAGCAGCTTAGTGGGAAGCGGCGGGGGGCGCCCGCAGTACTTC.

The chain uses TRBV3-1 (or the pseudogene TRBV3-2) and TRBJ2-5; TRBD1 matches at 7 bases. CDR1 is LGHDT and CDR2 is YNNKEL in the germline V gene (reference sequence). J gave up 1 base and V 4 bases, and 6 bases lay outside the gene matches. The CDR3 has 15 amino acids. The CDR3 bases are TGTGCCAGCAGCCTATATGGGACAGCCCAAGAGACCCAGTACTTC. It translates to CASSLYGTAQETQYF.

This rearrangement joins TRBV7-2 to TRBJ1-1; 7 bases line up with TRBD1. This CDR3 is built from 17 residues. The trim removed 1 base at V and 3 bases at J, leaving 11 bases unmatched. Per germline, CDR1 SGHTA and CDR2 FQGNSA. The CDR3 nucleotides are TGTGCCAGCAGCTTAGTAAGAGGTTCGACAGGGCACACTGAAGCTTTCTTT. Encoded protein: CASSLVRGSTGHTEAFF. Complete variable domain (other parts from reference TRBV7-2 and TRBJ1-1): GAGVSQSPSNKVTEKGKDVELRCDPISGHTALYWYRQSLGQGLEFLIYFQGNSAPDKSGLPSDRFSAERTGGSVSTLTIQRTQQEDSAVYLCASSLVRGSTGHTEAFFGQGTRLTVV.

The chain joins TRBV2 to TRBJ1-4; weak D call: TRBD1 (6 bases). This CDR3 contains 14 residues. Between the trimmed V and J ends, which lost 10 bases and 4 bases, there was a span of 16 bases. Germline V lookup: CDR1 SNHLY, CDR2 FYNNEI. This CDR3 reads CATLFDRRNEKLFF. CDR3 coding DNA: TGTGCCACCCTTTTCGACAGGCGTAATGAAAAACTGTTTTTT.

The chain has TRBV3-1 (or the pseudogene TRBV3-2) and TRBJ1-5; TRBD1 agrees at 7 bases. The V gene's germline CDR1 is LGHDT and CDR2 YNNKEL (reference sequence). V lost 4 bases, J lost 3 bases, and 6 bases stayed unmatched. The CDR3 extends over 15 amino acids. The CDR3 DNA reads TGTGCCAGCAGCCCTCAGGGGGAGGCCAATCAGCCCCAGCATTTT. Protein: CASSPQGEANQPQHF.

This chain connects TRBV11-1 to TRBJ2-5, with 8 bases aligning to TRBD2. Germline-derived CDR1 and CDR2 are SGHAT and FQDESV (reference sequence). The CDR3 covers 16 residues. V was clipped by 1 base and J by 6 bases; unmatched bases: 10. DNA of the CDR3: TGTGCCAGCAGCTTAGATCGGGGGGGCCTTGGGAAGACCCAGTACTTC. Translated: CASSLDRGGLGKTQYF.

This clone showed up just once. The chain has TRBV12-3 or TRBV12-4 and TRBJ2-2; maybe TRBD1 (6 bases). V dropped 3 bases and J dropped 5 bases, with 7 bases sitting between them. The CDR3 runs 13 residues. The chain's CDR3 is CASSFGQTGELFF. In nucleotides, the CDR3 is TGTGCCAGCAGTTTCGGACAGACCGGGGAGCTGTTTTTT.

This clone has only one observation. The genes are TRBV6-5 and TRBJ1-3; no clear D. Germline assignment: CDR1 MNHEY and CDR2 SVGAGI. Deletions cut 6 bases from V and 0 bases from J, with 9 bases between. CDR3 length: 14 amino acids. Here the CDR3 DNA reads TGTGCCAGCAGCGAGCCATTCTCTGGAAACACCATATATTTT. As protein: CASSEPFSGNTIYF.

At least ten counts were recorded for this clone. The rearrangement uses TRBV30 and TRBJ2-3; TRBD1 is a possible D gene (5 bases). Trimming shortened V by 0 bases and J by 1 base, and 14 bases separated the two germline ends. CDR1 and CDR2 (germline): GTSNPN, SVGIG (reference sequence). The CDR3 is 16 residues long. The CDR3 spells CAWSVRSGSGTDTQYF. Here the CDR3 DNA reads TGTGCCTGGAGTGTACGGTCAGGGTCGGGCACAGATACGCAGTATTTT.

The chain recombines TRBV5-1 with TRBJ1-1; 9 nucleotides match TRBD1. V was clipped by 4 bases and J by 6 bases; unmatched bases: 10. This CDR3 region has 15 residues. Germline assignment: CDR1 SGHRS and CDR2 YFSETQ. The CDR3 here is CASSIITGGAAEAFF. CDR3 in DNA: TGCGCCAGCAGCATAATTACAGGGGGCGCCGCTGAAGCTTTCTTT.

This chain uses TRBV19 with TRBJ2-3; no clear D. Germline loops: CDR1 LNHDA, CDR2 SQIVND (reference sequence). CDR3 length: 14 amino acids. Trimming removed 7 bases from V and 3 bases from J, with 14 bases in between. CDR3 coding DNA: TGTGCCAGTAATCCACAATCTTCGACAGATACGCAGTATTTT. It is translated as CASNPQSSTDTQYF.

CDR3 nucleotide sequence: TGCGCCAGCAGCTTCGAGGAGGGTATGGGGCAGTACTTC. It is translated as CASSFEEGMGQYF. V is TRBV5-1 and J is TRBJ2-7; tentative D call: TRBD2 (6 bases). The V gene's germline CDR1 is SGHRS and CDR2 YFSETQ. The V end was cut by 2 bases, the J end by 9 bases, with 15 bases between. The CDR3 loop spans 13 amino acids.

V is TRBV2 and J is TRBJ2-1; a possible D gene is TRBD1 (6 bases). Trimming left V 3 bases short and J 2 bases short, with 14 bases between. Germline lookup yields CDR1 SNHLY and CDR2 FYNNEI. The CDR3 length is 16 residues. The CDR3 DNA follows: TGTGCCAGCAGTGATCGTGGCAGGGGACCCTACAATGAGCAGTTCTTC. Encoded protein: CASSDRGRGPYNEQFF.

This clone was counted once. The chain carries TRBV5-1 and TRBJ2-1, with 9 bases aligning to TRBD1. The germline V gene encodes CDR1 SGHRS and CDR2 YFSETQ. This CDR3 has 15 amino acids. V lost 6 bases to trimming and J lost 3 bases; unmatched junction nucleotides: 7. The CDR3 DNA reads TGCGCCAGCAACACCGAGACAGGGGGCTACAATGAGCAGTTCTTC. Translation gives CASNTETGGYNEQFF.

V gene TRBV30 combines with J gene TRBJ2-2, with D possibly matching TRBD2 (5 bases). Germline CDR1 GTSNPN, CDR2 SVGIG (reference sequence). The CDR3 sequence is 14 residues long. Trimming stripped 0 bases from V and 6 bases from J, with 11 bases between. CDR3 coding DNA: TGTGCCTGGAGTGTACTCGGGGTTTCCGGGGAGCTGTTTTTT. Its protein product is CAWSVLGVSGELFF. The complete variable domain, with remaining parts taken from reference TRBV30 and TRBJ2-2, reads SQTIHQWPATLVQPVGSPLSLECTVEGTSNPNLYWYRQAAGRGLQLLFYSVGIGQISSEVPQNLSASRPQDRQFILSSKKLLLSDSGFYLCAWSVLGVSGELFFGEGSRLTVL.

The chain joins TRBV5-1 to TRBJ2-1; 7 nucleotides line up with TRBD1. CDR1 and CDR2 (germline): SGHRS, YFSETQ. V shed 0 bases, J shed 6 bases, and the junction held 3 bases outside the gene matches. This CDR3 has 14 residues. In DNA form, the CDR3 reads TGCGCCAGCAGCTTGGAGGACAGGACCAATGAGCAGTTCTTC. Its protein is CASSLEDRTNEQFF.

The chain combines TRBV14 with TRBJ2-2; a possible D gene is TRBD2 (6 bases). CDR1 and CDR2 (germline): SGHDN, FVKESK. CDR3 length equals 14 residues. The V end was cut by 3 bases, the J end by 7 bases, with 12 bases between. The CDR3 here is CASSQGRRVGELFF. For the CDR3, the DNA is TGTGCCAGCAGCCAGGGACGGAGGGTCGGGGAGCTGTTTTTT.

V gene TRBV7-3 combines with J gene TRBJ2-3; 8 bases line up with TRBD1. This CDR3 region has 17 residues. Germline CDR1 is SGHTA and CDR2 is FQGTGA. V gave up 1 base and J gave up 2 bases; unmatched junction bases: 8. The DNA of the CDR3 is TGTGCCAGCAGCTTAAAGGCAGGGGGCCTTTCCACAGATACGCAGTATTTT. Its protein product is CASSLKAGGLSTDTQYF.

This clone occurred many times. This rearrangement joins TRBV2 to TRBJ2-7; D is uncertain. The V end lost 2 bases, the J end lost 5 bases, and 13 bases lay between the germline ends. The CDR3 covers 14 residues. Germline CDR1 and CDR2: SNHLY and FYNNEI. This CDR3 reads CASSEITQFNEQYF. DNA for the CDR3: TGTGCCAGCAGTGAAATAACCCAGTTCAACGAGCAGTACTTC.

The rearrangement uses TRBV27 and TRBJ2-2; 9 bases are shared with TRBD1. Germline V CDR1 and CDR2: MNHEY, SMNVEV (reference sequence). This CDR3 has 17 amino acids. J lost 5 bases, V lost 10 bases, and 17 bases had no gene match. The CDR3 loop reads CATGSPRDRVTTGELFF. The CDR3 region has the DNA TGTGCCACCGGGAGCCCACGGGACAGGGTTACTACCGGGGAGCTGTTTTTT.

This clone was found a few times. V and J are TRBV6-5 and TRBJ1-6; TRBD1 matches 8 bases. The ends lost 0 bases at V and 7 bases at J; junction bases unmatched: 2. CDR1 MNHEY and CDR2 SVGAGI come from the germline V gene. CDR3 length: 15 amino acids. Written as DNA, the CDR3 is TGTGCCAGCAGTTACTCGGGACAGGTGAATTCACCCCTCCACTTT. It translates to CASSYSGQVNSPLHF.

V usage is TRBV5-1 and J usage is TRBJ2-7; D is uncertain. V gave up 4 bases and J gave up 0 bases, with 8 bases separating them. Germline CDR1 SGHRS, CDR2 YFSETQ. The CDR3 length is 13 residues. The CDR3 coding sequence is TGCGCCAGCAGCGGCCCCAACTCCTACGAGCAGTACTTC. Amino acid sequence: CASSGPNSYEQYF.

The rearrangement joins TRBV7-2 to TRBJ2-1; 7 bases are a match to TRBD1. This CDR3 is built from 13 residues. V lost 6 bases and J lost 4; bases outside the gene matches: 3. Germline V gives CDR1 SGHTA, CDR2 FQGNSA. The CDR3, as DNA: TGTGCCAGCAGACAGGGGCCTTACAATGAGCAGTTCTTC. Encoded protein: CASRQGPYNEQFF. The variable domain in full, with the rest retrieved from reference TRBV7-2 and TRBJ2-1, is GAGVSQSPSNKVTEKGKDVELRCDPISGHTALYWYRQSLGQGLEFLIYFQGNSAPDKSGLPSDRFSAERTGGSVSTLTIQRTQQEDSAVYLCASRQGPYNEQFFGPGTRLTVL.

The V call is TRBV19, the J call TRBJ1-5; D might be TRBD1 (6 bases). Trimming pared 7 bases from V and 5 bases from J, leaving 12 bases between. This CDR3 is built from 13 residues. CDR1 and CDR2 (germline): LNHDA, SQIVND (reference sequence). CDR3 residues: CASTLYRDQPQHF. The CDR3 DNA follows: TGTGCCAGTACCCTTTACAGGGATCAGCCCCAGCATTTT.

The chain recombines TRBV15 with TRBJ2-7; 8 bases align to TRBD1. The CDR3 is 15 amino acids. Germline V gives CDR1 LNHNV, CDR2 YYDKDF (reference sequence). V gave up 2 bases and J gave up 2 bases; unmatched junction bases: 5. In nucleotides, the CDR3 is TGTGCCACCAGCAGATATGCAGGGGGCCCCTACGAGCAGTACTTC. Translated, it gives CATSRYAGGPYEQYF.

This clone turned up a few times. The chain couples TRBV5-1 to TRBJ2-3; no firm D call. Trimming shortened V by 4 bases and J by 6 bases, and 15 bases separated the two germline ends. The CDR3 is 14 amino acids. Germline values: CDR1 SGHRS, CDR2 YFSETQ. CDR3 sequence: CASSPGHVADTQYF. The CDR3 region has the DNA TGCGCCAGCAGCCCCGGTCACGTTGCCGATACGCAGTATTTT.

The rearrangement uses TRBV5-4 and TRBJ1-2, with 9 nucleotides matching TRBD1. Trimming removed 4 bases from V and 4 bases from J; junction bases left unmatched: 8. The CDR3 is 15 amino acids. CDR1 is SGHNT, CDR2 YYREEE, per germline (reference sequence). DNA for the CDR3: TGTGCCAGCAGCCCTACAGGGGGCAAGGGCTATGGCTACACCTTC. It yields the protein CASSPTGGKGYGYTF. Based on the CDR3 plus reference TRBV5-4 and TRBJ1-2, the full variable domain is ETGVTQSPTHLIKTRGQQVTLRCSSQSGHNTVSWYQQALGQGPQFIFQYYREEENGRGNFPPRFSGLQFPNYSSELNVNALELDDSALYLCASSPTGGKGYGYTFGSGTRLTVV.

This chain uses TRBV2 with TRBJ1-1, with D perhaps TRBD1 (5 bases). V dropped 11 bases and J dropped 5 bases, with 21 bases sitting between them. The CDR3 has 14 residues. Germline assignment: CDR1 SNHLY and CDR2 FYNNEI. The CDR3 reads CAAQRGLGGTEAFF. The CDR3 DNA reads TGTGCCGCCCAAAGGGGTCTCGGAGGGACTGAAGCTTTCTTT.